This entry lists 27 T cell receptor beta chains sequenced from one sample in a study of blood T cell repertoires in COVID-19. Profiled with immunoSEQ multiplex PCR; TCRdb holds only in-frame clones, not every one. The data hold some 250,000 clones, with 65% to 90% observed a single time. Sequencing used PBMCs or T cells enriched from blood (not recorded which). The receptors come from a man between 18 and 35 years old who had recovered from COVID-19.

This clone was seen just once. V is TRBV4-2 and J is TRBJ1-6; no clear D gene. This CDR3 spans 17 amino acids. Germline lookup yields CDR1 LGHNA and CDR2 YNFKEQ. V was shortened by 5 bases and J by 10 bases, with 24 bases between the two germline ends. CDR3 in DNA: TGTGCCAGCAGCTTTAATGCTGCCGGACTCGGTGCGTCACCCCTCCACTTT. It yields the protein CASSFNAAGLGASPLHF.

This chain links TRBV11-3 with TRBJ2-1; TRBD1 matches 12 bases. Trimming took 4 bases from V and 7 from J; bases not matched to a gene: 8. Germline V gene data show CDR1 as SGHNT and CDR2 as YENEEA. The CDR3 extends over 16 amino acids. The CDR3 DNA sequence: TGTGCCAGCAGCTGGGAGGGGACAGGGGGCACGAATGAGCAGTTCTTC. It is translated as CASSWEGTGGTNEQFF.

V and J are TRBV24-1 and TRBJ2-7; TRBD1 matches at 7 bases. Germline V gene data show CDR1 as KGHDR and CDR2 as SFDVKD. V dropped 5 bases and J dropped 0; count of bases not matched to a gene: 6. The CDR3 runs 15 residues. The CDR3 DNA reads TGTGCCACCAGTGTGGGGACAGAGTCCTCCTACGAGCAGTACTTC. Its protein product is CATSVGTESSYEQYF.

This clone was counted once. Its ends do not fully match the called genes, so a read error is possible. This sequence joins TRBV7-7 and TRBJ2-1, with 9 bases that match TRBD1. CDR3 length: 16 amino acids. Germline CDR1 and CDR2: SSHAT and FNYEAQ (reference sequence). The CDR3 here is CASSLGVTGGENEQFF. The CDR3 DNA reads as TGTGCTAGCAGCTTAGGGGTGACAGGGGGTGAAAATGAGCAGTTCTTC. Using reference TRBV7-7 and TRBJ2-1 for the parts outside the CDR3, the full variable domain is GAGVSQSPRYKVTKRGQDVTLRCDPISSHATLYWYQQALGQGPEFLTYFNYEAQPDKSGLPSDRFSAERPEGSISTLTIQRTEQRDSAMYRCASSLGVTGGENEQFFGPGTRLTVL.

The V and J genes are TRBV28 and TRBJ1-2, with a possible D match to TRBD1 (6 bases). Germline values: CDR1 MDHEN, CDR2 SYDVKM. Trimming cost V 4 bases and J 0 bases, with 12 bases left between them. The CDR3 extends over 15 amino acids. This chain's CDR3 is CASSSSGGPNYGYTF. CDR3 coding DNA: TGTGCCAGCAGTTCCTCCGGGGGGCCTAACTATGGCTACACCTTC.

The rearrangement uses TRBV2 and TRBJ2-1, with TRBD2 identical over 11 bases. The CDR3 is 16 residues long. The germline V gene has CDR1 SNHLY and CDR2 FYNNEI. V lost 6 bases to trimming and J lost 0 bases; unmatched junction nucleotides: 4. The CDR3 sequence: CASSAGTSGSYNEQFF. In DNA form, the CDR3 reads TGTGCCAGCAGCGCGGGGACTAGCGGCTCCTACAATGAGCAGTTCTTC. Full variable domain (outside the CDR3, taken from reference TRBV2 and TRBJ2-1): EPEVTQTPSHQVTQMGQEVILRCVPISNHLYFYWYRQILGQKVEFLVSFYNNEISEKSEIFDDQFSVERPDGSNFTLKIRSTKLEDSAMYFCASSAGTSGSYNEQFFGPGTRLTVL.

This clone was seen once. The V and J genes are TRBV3-1 (or the pseudogene TRBV3-2) and TRBJ2-5; D unresolved. The germline CDR1 and CDR2 sequences are LGHDT and YNNKEL (reference sequence). This CDR3 is 16 amino acids long. V gave up 0 bases and J gave up 1 base, with 12 bases separating them. The CDR3 sequence is CASSQDLGGSQETQYF. CDR3 coding DNA: TGTGCCAGCAGCCAAGATTTAGGCGGAAGCCAAGAGACCCAGTACTTC.

In the case of this clone: The identical CDR3 is also encoded by other nucleotide sequences in the sample. The V and J genes are TRBV7-9 and TRBJ1-2; D gene ambiguous. The V end was cut by 5 bases, the J end by 8 bases, with 9 bases between. The germline CDR1 and CDR2 sequences are SEHNR and FQNEAQ (reference sequence). This CDR3 has 11 amino acids. CDR3 in DNA: TGTGCCAGCAGCCTTGGCGGAGGCTACACCTTC. Translating it yields CASSLGGGYTF.

The rearrangement uses TRBV18 and TRBJ2-3; D might be TRBD1 (6 bases). V was shortened by 4 bases and J by 6 bases, with 11 bases between the two germline ends. Germline CDR1 and CDR2: KGHSH and LQKENI. The CDR3 has 13 residues. CDR3 in DNA: TGTGCCAGCTCACTACAGGGTGGGGATACGCAGTATTTT. Translation gives CASSLQGGDTQYF.

The chain recombines TRBV7-2 with TRBJ2-7, with TRBD1 matching over 7 bases. Per the germline V gene, CDR1 is SGHTA and CDR2 is FQGNSA. The CDR3 contains 14 residues. The ends lost 8 bases at V and 5 bases at J; junction bases unmatched: 12. The CDR3 DNA reads TGTGCCAGCTCGACGGACAGGCTTGTGAACGAGCAGTACTTC. The encoded protein is CASSTDRLVNEQYF.

This chain joins TRBV14 and TRBJ1-4; no clear D gene. With 0 bases removed from V and 5 bases from J, the gap between germline ends came to 13 bases. From germline, CDR1 is SGHDN and CDR2 FVKESK. This CDR3 has 16 residues. CDR3 loop: CASSQDRNSRNEKLFF. The CDR3 DNA is TGTGCCAGCAGCCAAGATAGGAACAGCCGAAATGAAAAACTGTTTTTT.

This sequence joins TRBV7-9 and TRBJ2-6, with 7 bases lining up with TRBD1. CDR1 SEHNR and CDR2 FQNEAQ come from the germline V gene (reference sequence). The J segment lost 0 bases and the V segment lost 5 bases, leaving 7 bases of the junction unmatched. The CDR3 consists of 17 residues. In nucleotides, the CDR3 is TGTGCCAGCAGCCTGGGACAGCGGAGCTCTGGGGCCAACGTCCTGACTTTC. Its protein is CASSLGQRSSGANVLTF.

V is TRBV7-2 and J is TRBJ1-4, with 9 bases lining up with TRBD1. Germline V CDR1 and CDR2: SGHTA, FQGNSA. This CDR3 region has 17 residues. J was trimmed by 7 bases and V by 5 bases; bases with no gene match: 14. The CDR3 nucleotides are TGTGCCAGCAGCCCACGAGCGGGGACAGGGACGGTTGAAAAACTGTTTTTT. It is translated as CASSPRAGTGTVEKLFF.

Written as DNA, the CDR3 is TGTGCCAGCAGTGGGGCTACAGATACGCAGTATTTT. Protein sequence: CASSGATDTQYF. The V and J genes are TRBV6-4 and TRBJ2-3, with D uncertain. The length of the CDR3 is 12 residues. V lost 4 bases, J lost 3 bases, and 5 bases lay in between. CDR1 MRHNA and CDR2 SNTAGT come from the germline V gene.

The chain couples TRBV6-5 to TRBJ2-5; tentatively, D is TRBD2 (7 bases). This CDR3 spans 13 amino acids. Germline CDR1 is MNHEY and CDR2 is SVGAGI. Deletions cut 7 bases from V and 5 bases from J, with 14 bases between. CDR3 loop: CASNFPGGETQYF. The CDR3 DNA reads as TGTGCCAGCAACTTCCCGGGGGGCGAGACCCAGTACTTC.

This clone came up once. Since a much larger clone is just one base distant, this may be a read error. This rearrangement joins TRBV11-3 to TRBJ2-7, with TRBD2 matching 9 bases. The CDR3 has 15 amino acids. Germline CDR1 and CDR2: SGHNT and YENEEA. Trimming took 5 bases from V and 3 from J; bases not matched to a gene: 8. CDR3 residues: CASSQATSGVYEQYF. Here the CDR3 DNA reads TGTGCCAGCAGCCAAGCGACTAGCGGAGTCTACGAGCAGTACTTC.

The chain employs TRBV2 and TRBJ1-1; D possibly corresponds to TRBD1 (6 bases). CDR1 and CDR2 (germline): SNHLY, FYNNEI. The ends were cut back, 11 bases at V and 6 bases at J, with 16 bases in the middle. CDR3 length: 12 residues. CDR3 in DNA: TGTGCCTCCCGGGGGGCTGGGGCTGAAGCTTTCTTT. This codes for CASRGAGAEAFF.

V and J are TRBV7-8 and TRBJ2-3; 12 bases are a match to TRBD2. The germline CDR1 and CDR2 sequences are SGHVS and FQNEAQ. V dropped 4 bases and J dropped 5; count of bases not matched to a gene: 10. The CDR3 loop spans 17 amino acids. The CDR3 sequence: CASSSPRLAGVVDTQYF. The CDR3 nucleotides are TGTGCCAGCAGCTCCCCTAGACTAGCGGGAGTGGTAGATACGCAGTATTTT.

This sequence joins TRBV10-3 and TRBJ1-1; D not certain. The V gene lost 8 bases and the J gene lost 0 bases, with 13 bases spanning the gap. There are 14 residues in the CDR3. The germline CDR1 and CDR2 sequences are ENHRY and SYGVKD. The CDR3 loop is CAIAPRTVNTEAFF. The DNA of the CDR3 is TGTGCCATCGCCCCAAGAACTGTGAACACTGAAGCTTTCTTT.

The chain employs TRBV29-1 and TRBJ1-1; D not certain. The CDR3 sequence is 14 residues long. Germline assignment: CDR1 SQVTM and CDR2 ANQGSEA. The V and J ends lost 7 bases and 2 bases respectively, with 17 bases between them. CDR3 residues: CSARVRAANTEAFF. DNA of the CDR3: TGCAGCGCCCGGGTGAGGGCCGCAAACACTGAAGCTTTCTTT. The full variable domain, in which reference TRBV29-1 and TRBJ1-1 provide the parts outside the CDR3, is SAVISQKPSRDICQRGTSLTIQCQVDSQVTMMFWYRQQPGQSLTLIATANQGSEATYESGFVIDKFPISRPNLTFSTLTVSNMSPEDSSIYLCSARVRAANTEAFFGQGTRLTVV.

The chain employs TRBV12-5 and TRBJ1-6, with 7 positions matching TRBD1. The CDR3 is made up of 17 amino acids. With 4 bases clipped from V and 1 base from J, the junction kept 7 bases outside the gene matches. CDR1 LGHNT and CDR2 FRNRAP come from the germline V gene. The CDR3 DNA reads TGTGCTAGTGGTTCAGCCGTGGACAGGTCCTATAATTCACCCCTCCACTTT. Its translation is CASGSAVDRSYNSPLHF.

The CDR3 protein is CASSLDPGITEAFF. CDR3 sequence (DNA): TGTGCCAGCAGCTTGGATCCGGGGATCACTGAAGCTTTCTTT. V gene TRBV5-6 combines with J gene TRBJ1-1; no clear D gene. The CDR3 extends over 14 amino acids. Germline V gene lookup returns CDR1 SGHDT and CDR2 YYEEEE. Trimming stripped 0 bases from V and 4 bases from J, with 10 bases between.

This clone was observed once. The CDR3 spells CASSFSTDYQETQYF. For the CDR3, the DNA is TGTGCCAGCAGCTTCTCAACGGACTACCAAGAGACCCAGTACTTC. V and J are TRBV7-8 and TRBJ2-5, with D maybe TRBD2 (5 bases). This CDR3 is 15 amino acids long. The germline CDR1 and CDR2 sequences are SGHVS and FQNEAQ. Between the trimmed V and J ends, which lost 3 bases and 0 bases, there was a span of 11 bases.

CDR3 bases: TGTGCCAGCTCACCACAGGGGGCGGCGGAGACCCAGTACTTC. Translation gives CASSPQGAAETQYF. The chain has TRBV18 and TRBJ2-5, with 7 bases fitting TRBD1. With V trimmed by 1 base and J by 5 bases, 4 bases remained unmatched. Germline CDR1 and CDR2: KGHSH and LQKENI. The CDR3 is 14 amino acids.

The rearrangement links TRBV11-2 to TRBJ2-5; perhaps TRBD1 as D (5 bases). The V gene's germline CDR1 is SGHAT and CDR2 FQNNGV. This CDR3 has 14 residues. V dropped 4 bases and J dropped 0 bases, with 9 bases sitting between them. In DNA, the CDR3 is TGTGCCAGCAGCTCCCGCAGGGACCAAGAGACCCAGTACTTC. As protein: CASSSRRDQETQYF.

This chain connects TRBV5-1 to TRBJ1-1, with D perhaps matching TRBD1 (6 bases). The germline CDR1 and CDR2 sequences are SGHRS and YFSETQ. The V end was cut by 0 bases, the J end by 5 bases, with 14 bases between. CDR3 length: 15 residues. CDR3 sequence reads: CASSLDARGGTEAFF. The CDR3 DNA follows: TGCGCCAGCAGCTTGGATGCCAGGGGAGGGACTGAAGCTTTCTTT.

The chain joins TRBV4-1 to TRBJ2-7; tentatively, D is TRBD2 (6 bases). The V gene lost 1 base and the J gene lost 1 base, with 11 bases spanning the gap. Germline V gene lookup returns CDR1 MGHRA and CDR2 YSYEKL. The CDR3 is 15 residues long. The CDR3 nucleotides read TGCGCCAGCAGCCAAGGGCGGGACCGATCCTACGAGCAGTACTTC. As protein: CASSQGRDRSYEQYF.